Presented here are 12 T cell receptor beta chains from one specimen sequenced in a study of OX40 agonist ivuxolimab in advanced cancers. Method: immunoSEQ multiplex PCR; TCRdb's copy keeps in-frame clones and lacks some. The repertoire consists of 55,000 to 65,000 clones, with 86% occurring once and the leading ten covering around 3.6%. The source material was CD4+ or CD8+ T cells sorted from blood, sampled in a trial of the OX40 agonist ivuxolimab. Source of these receptors: an adult with an advanced solid tumor such as melanoma, head and neck, liver or kidney cancer.

The sample holds one count of this clone. The V call is TRBV9, the J call TRBJ2-7, with D perhaps matching TRBD2 (7 bases). The length of the CDR3 is 15 residues. Germline V CDR1 and CDR2: SGDLS, YYNGEE. Trimming stripped 2 bases from V and 4 bases from J, with 16 bases between. CDR3 sequence: CASSVGTGGFYEQYF. The CDR3 bases are TGTGCCAGCAGCGTGGGGACGGGGGGCTTTTACGAGCAGTACTTC.

The chain joins TRBV4-3 to TRBJ1-1, with D unresolved. Germline CDR1 is LGHNA and CDR2 is YSLEER. The CDR3 runs 13 residues. V gave up 0 bases and J gave up 9 bases, with 11 bases separating them. The CDR3 is CASSQDGRTKAFF. The CDR3 DNA reads TGCGCCAGCAGCCAAGACGGCCGGACTAAAGCTTTCTTT.

This chain connects TRBV9 to TRBJ1-2, with TRBD1 matching over 7 bases. Per the germline V gene, CDR1 is SGDLS and CDR2 is YYNGEE. V dropped 3 bases and J dropped 5; count of bases not matched to a gene: 7. This CDR3 is 14 amino acids long. The CDR3, as DNA: TGTGCCAGCAGCGCCCCGGGACAGCGTTATGGCTACACCTTC. It is translated as CASSAPGQRYGYTF.

This sequence joins TRBV6-1 and TRBJ2-2, with D perhaps TRBD2 (5 bases). In germline, CDR1 is MNHNS, CDR2 SASEGT. The CDR3 consists of 15 residues. V lost 7 bases to trimming and J lost 4 bases, with 16 bases between them. CDR3 sequence reads: CASNLLASGTGELFF. The CDR3 DNA is TGTGCCAGCAACCTTCTAGCATCAGGCACCGGGGAGCTGTTTTTT.

The chain combines TRBV7-3 with TRBJ2-1; 7 positions agree with TRBD1. The V segment lost 6 bases and the J segment 9 bases; nucleotides outside the gene matches: 14. From germline, CDR1 is SGHTA and CDR2 FQGTGA. CDR3 length: 15 residues. The CDR3 nucleotides read TGTGCCAGCAGGGTATCGGGACAGTACTCTAGTGAGCAGTTCTTC. Translating gives CASRVSGQYSSEQFF.

This rearrangement joins TRBV9 to TRBJ1-5; possible D gene TRBD1, 6 bases. This CDR3 region has 15 residues. The ends were cut back, 6 bases at V and 1 base at J, with 14 bases in the middle. Germline values: CDR1 SGDLS, CDR2 YYNGEE. DNA for the CDR3: TGTGCCAGCAACTCTGGGGGGACAAGCAATCAGCCCCAGCATTTT. Protein: CASNSGGTSNQPQHF.

The V call is TRBV7-3, the J call TRBJ2-2; D may be TRBD1 (6 bases). The CDR3 has 14 amino acids. Germline CDR1 SGHTA, CDR2 FQGTGA. Trimming stripped 4 bases from V and 7 bases from J, with 13 bases between. The CDR3 DNA is TGTGCCAGCAGCTCAGGGGCTAAATACGGGGAGCTGTTTTTT. As protein: CASSSGAKYGELFF.

CDR3 bases: TGCGCCAGCAGCCAAGTCAGGTTGGGTTTGAACACTGAAGCTTTCTTT. This encodes CASSQVRLGLNTEAFF. The chain has TRBV4-3 and TRBJ1-1; no clear D. The CDR3 totals 16 residues. Trimming removed 1 base at V and 0 bases at J, with 12 bases between. CDR1 is LGHNA, CDR2 YSLEER, per germline.

The chain joins TRBV4-2 to TRBJ1-6; D remains ambiguous. Germline lookup yields CDR1 LGHNA and CDR2 YNFKEQ. The CDR3 loop spans 15 amino acids. The ends were cut back, 0 bases at V and 9 bases at J, with 12 bases in the middle. CDR3 in DNA: TGTGCCAGCAGCCAAGAAGGTCTATATCCTTCACCCCTCCACTTT. This encodes CASSQEGLYPSPLHF.

This chain connects TRBV6-1 to TRBJ1-6; D gene ambiguous. The length of the CDR3 is 15 residues. V shed 0 bases and J shed 4 bases, with 7 bases lying between them. CDR1 is MNHNS and CDR2 is SASEGT in the germline V gene. CDR3 coding DNA: TGTGCCAGCAGTGAAGCTGGAATTTATAATTCACCCCTCCACTTT. Translating it yields CASSEAGIYNSPLHF.

The chain has TRBV11-3 and TRBJ2-2; D may match TRBD1 or TRBD2 (6 bases each). Trimming shortened V by 0 bases and J by 3 bases, and 14 bases separated the two germline ends. The CDR3 runs to 17 residues. CDR1 is SGHNT, CDR2 YENEEA, per germline. CDR3 nucleotide sequence: TGTGCCAGCAGCTTAGATTTGGGGGGCGCTTACACCGGGGAGCTGTTTTTT. Residues: CASSLDLGGAYTGELFF.

CDR3 amino acids: CASSPTLNQPQHF. The CDR3 nucleotides are TGTGCCAGCAGCCCAACCCTGAATCAGCCCCAGCATTTT. This chain links TRBV7-2 with TRBJ1-5; no clear D. V lost 5 bases, J lost 4 bases, and 9 bases lay in between. The CDR3 runs 13 residues. The germline gives CDR1 SGHTA, CDR2 FQGNSA.